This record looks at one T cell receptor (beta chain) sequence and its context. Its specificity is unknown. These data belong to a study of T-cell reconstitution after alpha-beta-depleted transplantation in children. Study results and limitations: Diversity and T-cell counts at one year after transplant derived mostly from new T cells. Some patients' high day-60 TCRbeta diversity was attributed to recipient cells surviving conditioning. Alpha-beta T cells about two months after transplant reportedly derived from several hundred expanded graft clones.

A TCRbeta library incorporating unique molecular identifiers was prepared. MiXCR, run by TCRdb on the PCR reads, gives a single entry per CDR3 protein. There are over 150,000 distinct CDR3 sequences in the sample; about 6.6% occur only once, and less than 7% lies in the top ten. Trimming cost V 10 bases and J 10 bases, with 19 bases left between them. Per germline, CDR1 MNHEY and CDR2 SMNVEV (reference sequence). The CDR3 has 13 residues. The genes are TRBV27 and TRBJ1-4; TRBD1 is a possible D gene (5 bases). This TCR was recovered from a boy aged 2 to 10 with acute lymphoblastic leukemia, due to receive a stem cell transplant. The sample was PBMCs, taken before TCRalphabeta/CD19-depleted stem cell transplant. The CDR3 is CATTTVTSRKLFF. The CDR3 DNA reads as TGTGCCACCACGACAGTAACGTCCCGAAAACTGTTTTTT. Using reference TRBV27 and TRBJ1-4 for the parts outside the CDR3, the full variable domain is EAQVTQNPRYLITVTGKKLTVTCSQNMNHEYMSWYRQDPGLGLRQIYYSMNVEVTDKGDVPEGYKVSRKEKRNFPLILESPSPNQTSLYFCATTTVTSRKLFFGSGTQLSVL.